This TCR beta chain is drawn from a study of identical twins. General study points: Abundant beta clonotypes from cord blood had fewer insertions, unlike memory repertoires, which showed none. Beta out-of-frame sequences showed weaker excess sharing between twins.

Template switching added a universal primer site; cDNA carried unique molecular identifiers. One entry per CDR3 protein results from TCRdb running MiXCR on the 5' RACE reads. The repertoire consists of nearly 900,000 distinct CDR3 sequences, with about 12% occurring once and the leading ten covering about 1.6%. Trimming took off 6 bases at V and 0 bases at J, with 12 bases between the two ends. The CDR3 loop spans 15 amino acids. Germline V gene data show CDR1 as SEHNR and CDR2 as FQNEAQ (reference sequence). Worth noting for this clonotype: Antigen unknown.

The data also belong to a second study, concerning yellow fever vaccine responses in identical twins.

Material: PBMCs. The chain carries TRBV7-9 and TRBJ2-1, with D possibly TRBD2 on 5 matching bases. This TCR derives from a woman aged 18-29 years in good health. The CDR3 here is CASRKAVSSYNEQFF. DNA of the CDR3: TGTGCCAGCAGAAAAGCGGTGAGCTCCTACAATGAGCAGTTCTTC.